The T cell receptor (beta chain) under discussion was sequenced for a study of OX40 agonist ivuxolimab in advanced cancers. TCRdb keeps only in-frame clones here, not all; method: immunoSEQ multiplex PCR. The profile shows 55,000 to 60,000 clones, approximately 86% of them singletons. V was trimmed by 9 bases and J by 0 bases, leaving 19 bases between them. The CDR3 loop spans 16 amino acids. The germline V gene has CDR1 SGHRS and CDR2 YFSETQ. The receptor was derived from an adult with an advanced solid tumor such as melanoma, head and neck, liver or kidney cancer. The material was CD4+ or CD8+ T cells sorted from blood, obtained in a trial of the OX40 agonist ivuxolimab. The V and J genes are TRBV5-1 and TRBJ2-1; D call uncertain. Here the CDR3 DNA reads TGCGCCACCTCAAAAGAACCCCGTAGCTCCTACAATGAGCAGTTCTTC. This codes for CATSKEPRSSYNEQFF.